The 31 T cell receptor beta chains given below trace back to one sample, sequenced in a study of CD8 T cells in ankylosing spondylitis. TCRdb independently ran MiXCR on the 5' RACE reads; one entry per CDR3 protein. The sample has hundreds of thousands of distinct CDR3 sequences, roughly 32% seen once; the top ten hold about 4%. Sequenced material: blood, either unsorted or a sorted T cell fraction (not recorded which). These receptors came from a male donor with ankylosing spondylitis or in good health (not recorded which).

The rearrangement links TRBV12-3 or TRBV12-4 to TRBJ2-3; TRBD1 aligns across 8 bases. The V segment lost 5 bases and the J segment 3 bases; nucleotides outside the gene matches: 7. This CDR3 is built from 15 residues. The CDR3 is CASSRTGIGTDTQYF. CDR3 DNA: TGTGCCAGCAGTAGGACAGGGATTGGTACAGATACGCAGTATTTT.

The chain employs TRBV5-1 and TRBJ2-7; 10 bases are shared with TRBD2. CDR1 is SGHRS, CDR2 YFSETQ, per germline. The junction had 3 bases not matched to a gene; V was cut back by 0 bases and J by 3 bases. The CDR3 contains 15 residues. CDR3 DNA: TGCGCCAGCAGCTTGGATACTAGCGGGGTCTACGAGCAGTACTTC. Encoded protein: CASSLDTSGVYEQYF.

This chain links TRBV5-1 with TRBJ2-7; D possibly matches TRBD1 or TRBD2 (5 bases each). This CDR3 is built from 14 residues. CDR1 SGHRS and CDR2 YFSETQ come from the germline V gene. The germline V and J ends were trimmed by 7 bases and 2 bases, with 16 bases remaining between them. CDR3 amino acids: CASYSGASPYEQYF. The CDR3 nucleotides are TGCGCCAGCTACTCCGGGGCAAGCCCCTACGAGCAGTACTTC.

J is TRBJ2-1 and V is TRBV7-3, with 7 bases identical to TRBD2. Trimming cost V 6 bases and J 6 bases; bases outside gene matches: 2. The CDR3 contains 12 residues. Germline V lookup: CDR1 SGHTA, CDR2 FQGTGA. The CDR3 nucleotides are TGTGCCAGCAGTCTAGCGGCCAATGAGCAGTTCTTC. It translates to CASSLAANEQFF.

The chain joins TRBV2 to TRBJ2-5, with D tentatively TRBD2 (5 bases). The V end lost 4 bases, the J end lost 2 bases, and 14 bases lay between the germline ends. The CDR3 length is 15 residues. Looked up from germline, CDR1 is SNHLY and CDR2 is FYNNEI. The CDR3 region is CASSVLRGSQETQYF. CDR3 nucleotide sequence: TGTGCCAGCAGTGTCTTACGGGGATCTCAAGAGACCCAGTACTTC.

This clonotype was detected a few times. This chain links TRBV20-1 with TRBJ2-4; maybe TRBD1 (5 bases). From germline, CDR1 is DFQATT and CDR2 SNEGSKA (reference sequence). V lost 7 bases to trimming and J lost 4 bases, with 11 bases between them. CDR3 size: 12 residues. Here the CDR3 reads CSEARVKNIQYF. DNA of the CDR3: TGCAGTGAGGCCAGGGTAAAAAACATTCAGTACTTC.

This clonotype was seen a few times. The gene calls are TRBV27 and TRBJ1-1; 8 bases map to TRBD1. Trimming took 6 bases from V and 4 from J; bases not matched to a gene: 13. The germline V gene has CDR1 MNHEY and CDR2 SMNVEV (reference sequence). This CDR3 spans 16 amino acids. The CDR3 loop reads CASRSKPGGKGTEAFF. The DNA for the CDR3 is TGTGCCAGCAGATCAAAACCAGGGGGCAAGGGCACTGAAGCTTTCTTT.

The V call is TRBV15, the J call TRBJ2-5; D possibly corresponds to TRBD1 (5 bases). The V gene lost 0 bases and the J gene lost 1 base, with 12 bases spanning the gap. The CDR3 runs 16 residues. Germline V gene sequence: CDR1 LNHNV, CDR2 YYDKDF (reference sequence). This CDR3 reads CATSRDWGGAQETQYF. For the CDR3, the DNA is TGTGCCACCAGCAGAGATTGGGGTGGGGCCCAAGAGACCCAGTACTTC.

This clonotype was counted between two and nine times. The V call is TRBV29-1, the J call TRBJ2-2; no clear D gene. The CDR3 extends over 11 amino acids. Per the germline V gene, CDR1 is SQVTM and CDR2 is ANQGSEA. Deletions cut 6 bases from V and 4 bases from J, with 6 bases between. CDR3: CSVMGTGELFF. In nucleotides, the CDR3 is TGCAGCGTGATGGGCACCGGGGAGCTGTTTTTT.

Written as DNA, the CDR3 is TGTGCCAGCAGTGACCTAGGGGGTCGAGTTGGAGTCCTCCACTTT. This translates into CASSDLGGRVGVLHF. V gene TRBV12-3 or TRBV12-4 combines with J gene TRBJ1-6; possibly TRBD1 for D (6 bases). The ends were cut back, 5 bases at V and 15 bases at J, with 23 bases in the middle. There are 15 residues in the CDR3.

Written as DNA, the CDR3 is TGTGCCAGCAGCTTAACCGGGACCGGCACAGATACGCAGTATTTT. Amino acid sequence: CASSLTGTGTDTQYF. V usage is TRBV7-3 and J usage is TRBJ2-3; tentatively, D is TRBD1 or TRBD2 (5 bases each). This CDR3 is built from 15 residues. V lost 0 bases to trimming and J lost 1 base, with 8 bases between them. CDR1 is SGHTA and CDR2 is FQGTGA in the germline V gene. The whole variable domain, remainder taken from reference TRBV7-3 and TRBJ2-3, is GAGVSQTPSNKVTEKGKYVELRCDPISGHTALYWYRQSLGQGPEFLIYFQGTGAADDSGLPNDRFFAVRPEGSVSTLKIQRTERGDSAVYLCASSLTGTGTDTQYFGPGTRLTVL.

This clonotype was detected a few times. The rearrangement uses TRBV6-1 and TRBJ1-2, with D perhaps TRBD1 (5 bases). This CDR3 spans 13 amino acids. CDR1 MNHNS and CDR2 SASEGT come from the germline V gene. V was cut by 6 bases and J by 4 bases, with 12 bases left in between. The CDR3 is CASRNQGGYGYTF. The DNA of the CDR3 is TGTGCCAGCAGAAACCAGGGCGGCTATGGCTACACCTTC.

The chain combines TRBV7-6 with TRBJ2-7; D gene unclear. Germline values: CDR1 SGHVS, CDR2 FNYEAQ. The germline V and J ends were trimmed by 5 bases and 2 bases, with 16 bases remaining between them. CDR3 length equals 15 residues. The CDR3 spells CASSPGRMTAYEQYF. DNA for the CDR3: TGTGCCAGCAGCCCCGGACGGATGACTGCCTACGAGCAGTACTTC.

This chain uses TRBV4-1 with TRBJ1-3; D may be TRBD1 (5 bases). The germline V gene has CDR1 MGHRA and CDR2 YSYEKL. The CDR3 totals 17 residues. V was clipped by 0 bases and J by 0 bases, with 12 bases between them. The CDR3 DNA reads TGCGCCAGCAGCCAAGATCGGTCAGGGAGCTCTGGAAACACCATATATTTT. It specifies CASSQDRSGSSGNTIYF.

This clonotype came up a few times. The chain uses TRBV20-1 and TRBJ1-6; 9 nucleotides line up with TRBD1. The CDR3 contains 14 residues. V dropped 4 bases and J dropped 8; count of bases not matched to a gene: 6. Germline assignment: CDR1 DFQATT and CDR2 SNEGSKA (reference sequence). The CDR3 region has the DNA TGCAGTGCTAAAGGGACAGGGATCGATTCACCCCTCCACTTT. Translating it yields CSAKGTGIDSPLHF.

This clonotype was observed a few times. J is TRBJ2-5 and V is TRBV5-1, with D possibly being TRBD2 (6 bases). The CDR3 sequence is 15 residues long. V was shortened by 3 bases and J by 5 bases, with 17 bases between the two germline ends. Germline CDR1 is SGHRS and CDR2 is YFSETQ. The DNA of the CDR3 is TGCGCCAGCAGCTCGGAGGACGGCGGAGGGGAGACCCAGTACTTC. Translating gives CASSSEDGGGETQYF. Together with reference TRBV5-1 and TRBJ2-5, the CDR3 gives the full variable domain: KAGVTQTPRYLIKTRGQQVTLSCSPISGHRSVSWYQQTPGQGLQFLFEYFSETQRNKGNFPGRFSGRQFSNSRSEMNVSTLELGDSALYLCASSSEDGGGETQYFGPGTRLLVL.

This sequence joins TRBV20-1 and TRBJ1-3; D gene uncertain. The germline V gene encodes CDR1 DFQATT and CDR2 SNEGSKA (reference sequence). The CDR3 has 13 residues. Trimming took off 6 bases at V and 7 bases at J, with 16 bases between the two ends. The CDR3, as DNA: TGCAGTGCAGCACTAGACGGAAGGAACACCATATATTTT. Its protein product is CSAALDGRNTIYF.

The gene calls are TRBV10-3 and TRBJ2-2, with TRBD2 identical over 8 bases. The germline CDR1 and CDR2 sequences are ENHRY and SYGVKD. Germline trimming cut 10 bases from V and 6 bases from J; bases unmatched to any gene: 25. This CDR3 region has 19 residues. The CDR3 sequence: CATTTPGLGARYIPGELFF. The CDR3 region has the DNA TGTGCCACAACCACACCGGGACTAGGAGCAAGATACATACCCGGGGAGCTGTTTTTT.

This clonotype was counted a few times. The rearrangement uses TRBV20-1 and TRBJ2-3, with 9 bases identical to TRBD2. Trimming took 4 bases from V and 0 from J; bases not matched to a gene: 5. The CDR3 is 15 residues long. In germline, CDR1 is DFQATT, CDR2 SNEGSKA (reference sequence). The DNA of the CDR3 is TGCAGTGCTAAAGGGACTAGCTCTAGCACAGATACGCAGTATTTT. Encoded protein: CSAKGTSSSTDTQYF.

At least ten counts were recorded for this clonotype. The chain recombines TRBV20-1 with TRBJ1-1; no clear D gene. The CDR3 spans 12 residues. Per the germline V gene, CDR1 is DFQATT and CDR2 is SNEGSKA (reference sequence). V lost 5 bases and J 1 base, leaving 8 bases between the germline ends. The CDR3 reads CSASLTNTEAFF. CDR3 sequence (DNA): TGCAGTGCTTCCCTCACGAACACTGAAGCTTTCTTT.

V usage is TRBV12-3 or TRBV12-4 and J usage is TRBJ2-5; 8 bases line up with TRBD2. The junction had 7 bases not matched to a gene; V was cut back by 4 bases and J by 3 bases. This CDR3 spans 15 amino acids. CDR3 nucleotides: TGTGCCAGCAGTTCGCCCGGGGGGGGTGAAGAGACCCAGTACTTC. This sequence encodes CASSSPGGGEETQYF.

The chain combines TRBV12-3 or TRBV12-4 with TRBJ2-3, with D uncertain. The CDR3 sequence is 12 residues long. The V end lost 7 bases, the J end lost 7 bases, and 12 bases lay between the germline ends. CDR3 sequence reads: CASTLDFHTQYF. The CDR3 DNA sequence: TGTGCCAGCACCCTAGATTTCCATACGCAGTATTTT.

This clonotype has only one observation. CDR3 nucleotide sequence: TGTGCCAGCAGCCAAGAAATTAGCGGGGCGCTGGGGACCCAGTACTTC. Translating it yields CASSQEISGALGTQYF. The V call is TRBV4-2, the J call TRBJ2-5, with 8 positions matching TRBD2. The trim removed 0 bases at V and 7 bases at J, leaving 10 bases unmatched. The CDR3 loop spans 16 amino acids. The germline V gene encodes CDR1 LGHNA and CDR2 YNFKEQ.

The gene calls are TRBV20-1 and TRBJ2-7; either TRBD1 or TRBD2 may supply D (7 bases each). There are 15 residues in the CDR3. V was clipped by 6 bases and J by 3 bases, with 21 bases between them. The V gene's germline CDR1 is DFQATT and CDR2 SNEGSKA (reference sequence). The CDR3 DNA follows: TGCAGTGCCCTCAATCAGGGGGGGGATAGCTACGAGCAGTACTTC. Its protein product is CSALNQGGDSYEQYF.

This clonotype was seen only a few times. The rearrangement links TRBV10-3 to TRBJ1-1, with no clear D. Germline CDR1 reads ENHRY; CDR2 reads SYGVKD. The V and J ends lost 6 bases and 1 base respectively, with 6 bases between them. This CDR3 has 12 residues. As DNA, the CDR3 is TGTGCCATCAGCCCGGAGAACACTGAAGCTTTCTTT. Translated: CAISPENTEAFF.

The V and J genes are TRBV12-3 or TRBV12-4 and TRBJ1-1; 8 nucleotides agree with TRBD1. This CDR3 comprises 14 residues. The junction had 3 bases not matched to a gene; V was cut back by 3 bases and J by 3 bases. Written as DNA, the CDR3 is TGTGCCAGCAGTTTCCCGGACAGGGACACTGAAGCTTTCTTT. It translates to CASSFPDRDTEAFF.

The chain employs TRBV5-1 and TRBJ2-3; possibly TRBD1 for D (5 bases). The CDR3 loop spans 15 amino acids. The germline V gene has CDR1 SGHRS and CDR2 YFSETQ. V was clipped by 0 bases and J by 4 bases, with 12 bases between them. CDR3 coding DNA: TGCGCCAGCAGCTTGGTAAATACAGGCCCAGATACGCAGTATTTT. Translated, it gives CASSLVNTGPDTQYF. The entire variable domain, with the rest obtained from reference TRBV5-1 and TRBJ2-3, is as follows: KAGVTQTPRYLIKTRGQQVTLSCSPISGHRSVSWYQQTPGQGLQFLFEYFSETQRNKGNFPGRFSGRQFSNSRSEMNVSTLELGDSALYLCASSLVNTGPDTQYFGPGTRLTVL.

CDR3 in amino acids: CAIRVPSGNTIYF. The CDR3 DNA sequence: TGTGCCATCAGGGTCCCCTCTGGAAACACCATATATTTT. This rearrangement joins TRBV10-3 to TRBJ1-3, with D unresolved. Trimming pared 6 bases from V and 0 bases from J, leaving 6 bases between. This CDR3 is 13 amino acids long. CDR1 and CDR2 (germline): ENHRY, SYGVKD.

This clonotype was detected only a few times. The chain joins TRBV12-3 or TRBV12-4 to TRBJ1-6; 8 bases are a match to TRBD1. The CDR3 has 14 residues. The trim removed 5 bases at V and 7 bases at J, leaving 4 bases unmatched. The CDR3 region has the DNA TGTGCCAGCAGTCCACAGGGGGGGAATTCACCCCTCCACTTT. Its protein product is CASSPQGGNSPLHF.

CDR3 nucleotide sequence: TGTGCCAGCAGCGCGAGACACACCGGGGAGCTGTTTTTT. It translates to CASSARHTGELFF. The V and J genes are TRBV9 and TRBJ2-2, with no clear D. The CDR3 is 13 amino acids. Per the germline V gene, CDR1 is SGDLS and CDR2 is YYNGEE. Trimming took 3 bases from V and 3 from J, leaving 6 bases between them.

The chain employs TRBV5-5 and TRBJ2-1; no definite D call. Per the germline V gene, CDR1 is SGHKS and CDR2 is YYEKEE (reference sequence). V lost 2 bases to trimming and J lost 5 bases, with 8 bases between them. This CDR3 spans 13 amino acids. The CDR3 protein is CASSFLGNNEQFF. The CDR3 bases are TGTGCCAGCAGCTTTTTGGGGAACAATGAGCAGTTCTTC.